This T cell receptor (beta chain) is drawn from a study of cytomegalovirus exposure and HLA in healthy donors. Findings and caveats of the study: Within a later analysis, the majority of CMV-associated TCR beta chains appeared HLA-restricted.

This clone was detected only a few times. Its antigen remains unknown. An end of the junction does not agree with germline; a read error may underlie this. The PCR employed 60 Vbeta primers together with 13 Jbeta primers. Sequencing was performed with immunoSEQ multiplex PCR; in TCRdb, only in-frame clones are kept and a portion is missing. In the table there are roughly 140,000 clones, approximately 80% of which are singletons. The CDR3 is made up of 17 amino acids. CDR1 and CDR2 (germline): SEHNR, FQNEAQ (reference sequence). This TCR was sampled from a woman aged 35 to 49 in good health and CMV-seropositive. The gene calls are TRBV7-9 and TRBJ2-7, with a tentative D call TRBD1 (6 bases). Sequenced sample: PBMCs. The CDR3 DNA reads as TGTTCCAGCAGCTCAAAAGGGGGAACGGTGAGCTCCTACGAGCAGTACTTC. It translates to CSSSSKGGTVSSYEQYF.